The 15 T cell receptor beta chains below come from one sample, sequenced in a study of T-cell reconstitution after alpha-beta-depleted transplantation in children. It was with unique molecular identifiers that the TCRbeta library was prepared. TCRdb re-called the PCR reads through MiXCR, storing one row per CDR3 protein. The profile shows about 190,000 distinct CDR3 sequences, less than 8% of them singletons. Specimen: PBMCs from the stem cell graft donor, collected from the stem cell graft. These receptors originate from a human donor who donated a stem cell graft to a child with Wiskott-Aldrich syndrome.

This clonotype was counted many times. This chain uses TRBV20-1 with TRBJ2-5, with a possible D match to TRBD2 (6 bases). CDR3 size: 14 residues. Trimming left V 5 bases short and J 4 bases short, with 17 bases between. CDR1 is DFQATT, CDR2 SNEGSKA, per germline (reference sequence). The DNA for the CDR3 is TGCAGTGCTCCCCGCGGGAAACCGGGAGAGACCCAGTACTTC. The encoded protein is CSAPRGKPGETQYF.

This clonotype came up many times. CDR3 amino acids: CASSRQGRETQYF. The CDR3, as DNA: TGTGCCAGCAGCAGACAGGGAAGGGAGACCCAGTACTTC. V usage is TRBV7-9 and J usage is TRBJ2-5, with 7 bases identical to TRBD1. The CDR3 has 13 residues. The ends lost 5 bases at V and 5 bases at J; junction bases unmatched: 5. Germline V gene sequence: CDR1 SEHNR, CDR2 FQNEAQ (reference sequence).

This clonotype has ten or more counts. The chain combines TRBV5-5 with TRBJ1-5; D gene unclear. This CDR3 contains 15 residues. CDR1 is SGHKS and CDR2 is YYEKEE in the germline V gene (reference sequence). V was shortened by 2 bases and J by 1 base, with 10 bases between the two germline ends. This CDR3 reads CASSFEGLSNQPQHF. The CDR3, as DNA: TGTGCCAGCAGCTTTGAGGGCCTCAGCAATCAGCCCCAGCATTTT.

This clonotype was counted between two and nine times. The chain has TRBV5-1 and TRBJ2-5, with D possibly matching TRBD1 (6 bases). V lost 4 bases to trimming and J lost 5 bases, with 12 bases between them. Germline CDR1 reads SGHRS; CDR2 reads YFSETQ. The CDR3 is 13 residues long. The CDR3 here is CASSPQGWETQYF. Here the CDR3 DNA reads TGCGCCAGCAGCCCACAGGGATGGGAGACCCAGTACTTC. Complete variable domain (other parts from reference TRBV5-1 and TRBJ2-5): KAGVTQTPRYLIKTRGQQVTLSCSPISGHRSVSWYQQTPGQGLQFLFEYFSETQRNKGNFPGRFSGRQFSNSRSEMNVSTLELGDSALYLCASSPQGWETQYFGPGTRLLVL.

This clonotype was seen at least ten times. The chain links TRBV12-3 or TRBV12-4 to TRBJ1-2; no clear D. The CDR3 is 14 amino acids. V was cut by 4 bases and J by 2 bases, with 11 bases left in between. CDR3 region: CASSYKLANYGYTF. The CDR3, as DNA: TGTGCCAGCAGTTACAAGCTAGCGAACTATGGCTACACCTTC.

V is TRBV10-1 and J is TRBJ2-3, with D perhaps TRBD2 (6 bases). V lost 11 bases, J lost 4 bases, and 16 bases lay in between. The CDR3 is made up of 13 amino acids. The V gene's germline CDR1 is WNHNN and CDR2 SYGVQD (reference sequence). The CDR3 DNA sequence: TGCGCCTCGGGAGTGTCGGGGGCAGATACGCAGTATTTT. This codes for CASGVSGADTQYF.

This clonotype came up many times. The V gene is TRBV5-6, the J gene TRBJ1-5; no clear D gene. The CDR3 sequence is 14 residues long. Germline CDR1 is SGHDT and CDR2 is YYEEEE. V was pared by 1 base and J by 2 bases, with 7 bases between. The CDR3 loop is CASSLNWGNQPQHF. The DNA for the CDR3 is TGTGCCAGCAGCTTGAACTGGGGCAATCAGCCCCAGCATTTT.

This clonotype was seen at least ten times. This chain connects TRBV7-9 to TRBJ2-3; the match to TRBD2 covers 12 bases. Germline lookup yields CDR1 SEHNR and CDR2 FQNEAQ (reference sequence). Unmatched junction bases numbered 6, after V lost 2 bases and J lost 3 bases. The CDR3 is 17 amino acids. The CDR3, as DNA: TGTGCCAGCAGCTTAAGCCTAGCGGGAGGGCGGACAGATACGCAGTATTTT. Amino acids: CASSLSLAGGRTDTQYF.

V gene TRBV24-1 combines with J gene TRBJ2-2, with TRBD1 identical over 9 bases. The CDR3 has 17 amino acids. The germline CDR1 and CDR2 sequences are KGHDR and SFDVKD. The CDR3 region has the DNA TGTGGGACCAGTGATCAACCGGGACAGGGTAACACCGGGGAGCTGTTTTTT. This translates into CGTSDQPGQGNTGELFF.

This clonotype was seen a handful of times. The V call is TRBV18, the J call TRBJ2-4, with TRBD1 identical over 9 bases. The V gene end was trimmed by 4 bases and the J gene end by 7 bases; junction bases not matched to a gene: 5. Looked up from germline, CDR1 is KGHSH and CDR2 is LQKENI. CDR3 size: 14 residues. The DNA for the CDR3 is TGTGCCAGCTCACTACCCGGGACAGGGAACATTCAGTACTTC. Encoded protein: CASSLPGTGNIQYF.

In its sample, this clonotype was seen a few times. In DNA, the CDR3 is TGTGCCAGCAGCTCCAATCCTGGGGGGACAGGAGAAGAGACCCAGTACTTC. This translates into CASSSNPGGTGEETQYF. The chain joins TRBV7-9 to TRBJ2-5; 8 bases are shared with TRBD1. This CDR3 has 17 amino acids. V shed 4 bases, J shed 3 bases, and the junction held 13 bases outside the gene matches. Germline assignment: CDR1 SEHNR and CDR2 FQNEAQ (reference sequence).

This clonotype was found many times. The chain employs TRBV25-1 and TRBJ2-3; D unclear. Per the germline V gene, CDR1 is MGHDK and CDR2 is SYGVNS. Trimming removed 5 bases from V and 0 bases from J, with 9 bases in between. The CDR3 covers 14 residues. The CDR3 here is CASSRQVSTDTQYF. CDR3 sequence (DNA): TGTGCCAGCAGTCGTCAAGTCAGCACAGATACGCAGTATTTT.

In its sample, this clonotype was seen many times. V and J are TRBV19 and TRBJ2-7, with TRBD1 identical over 7 bases. This CDR3 contains 14 residues. The V segment lost 7 bases and the J segment 0 bases; nucleotides outside the gene matches: 6. Germline lookup yields CDR1 LNHDA and CDR2 SQIVND (reference sequence). For the CDR3, the DNA is TGTGCCAGTACCCCAGGGGGTAGCTCCTACGAGCAGTACTTC. Its protein is CASTPGGSSYEQYF.

The table lists this clonotype with many counts. CDR3: CASSQVEGVADTQYF. As DNA, the CDR3 is TGCGCCAGCAGCCAAGTAGAGGGGGTGGCAGATACGCAGTATTTT. The chain couples TRBV4-1 to TRBJ2-3; the D gene is possibly TRBD1 (6 bases). Germline CDR1 and CDR2: MGHRA and YSYEKL. Trimming shortened V by 1 base and J by 4 bases, and 12 bases separated the two germline ends. CDR3 length equals 15 residues.

This clonotype was seen repeatedly, ten times or more. The CDR3 DNA reads as TGTGCCATCAGGAGGGGTGGGACAGAAGACAATGAGCAGTTCTTC. Protein product: CAIRRGGTEDNEQFF. The rearrangement links TRBV10-3 to TRBJ2-1; TRBD1 matches at 7 bases. The germline CDR1 and CDR2 sequences are ENHRY and SYGVKD. The trim removed 6 bases at V and 5 bases at J, leaving 10 bases unmatched. CDR3 length: 15 residues.